These 20 T cell receptor beta chains came from one sample sequenced in a study of blood T cell repertoires in COVID-19. Sequenced by immunoSEQ multiplex PCR; TCRdb stores in-frame clones only, minus some. The sample shows about 70,000 clones, roughly four fifths of them seen only once. The sample comprised peripheral blood. Receptors were obtained from a woman older than 75 with active or convalescent COVID-19.

V is TRBV6-1 and J is TRBJ1-2; TRBD1 agrees at 9 bases. J was trimmed by 3 bases and V by 3 bases; bases with no gene match: 8. The CDR3 totals 16 residues. The germline CDR1 and CDR2 sequences are MNHNS and SASEGT. CDR3 DNA sequence: TGTGCCAGCAGTGAGGACAGGGGCGACGTTGACTATGGCTACACCTTC. Its protein product is CASSEDRGDVDYGYTF.

The gene calls are TRBV5-1 and TRBJ2-7; possible D gene TRBD1, 5 bases. Germline CDR1 is SGHRS and CDR2 is YFSETQ. This CDR3 is built from 15 residues. With 4 bases removed from V and 5 bases from J, the gap between germline ends came to 19 bases. The CDR3 spells CASSGNRFAADEQYF. The CDR3 nucleotides read TGCGCCAGCAGCGGGAACAGGTTCGCGGCCGACGAGCAGTACTTC. Combining the CDR3 with reference TRBV5-1 and TRBJ2-7 gives the whole variable domain KAGVTQTPRYLIKTRGQQVTLSCSPISGHRSVSWYQQTPGQGLQFLFEYFSETQRNKGNFPGRFSGRQFSNSRSEMNVSTLELGDSALYLCASSGNRFAADEQYFGPGTRLTVT.

Here the CDR3 DNA reads TGTGCCAGCAGCTTAACAGGGGATAAAAGGTCCAAAAACATTCAGTACTTC. This encodes CASSLTGDKRSKNIQYF. V and J are TRBV5-6 and TRBJ2-4; 7 bases map to TRBD1. CDR3 length: 17 residues. Trimming cost V 2 bases and J 2 bases; bases outside gene matches: 10. Germline V gene data show CDR1 as SGHDT and CDR2 as YYEEEE.

J is TRBJ2-4 and V is TRBV5-1; 10 bases are shared with TRBD1. Germline CDR1 and CDR2: SGHRS and YFSETQ. CDR3 length: 18 residues. Trimming at V came to 4 bases and at J to 0 bases, leaving 10 bases not matched to a gene. The CDR3 spells CASSRLPGTGVAKNIQYF. The CDR3 DNA is TGCGCCAGCAGCAGATTACCTGGGACAGGGGTAGCCAAAAACATTCAGTACTTC.

This clone was observed many times. The chain has TRBV7-9 and TRBJ2-2; 7 positions agree with TRBD2. Germline V lookup: CDR1 SEHNR, CDR2 FQNEAQ (reference sequence). The CDR3 covers 14 residues. The J segment lost 6 bases and the V segment lost 6 bases, leaving 7 bases of the junction unmatched. The chain's CDR3 is CASSSSTSAGELFF. CDR3 nucleotides: TGTGCCAGCAGTTCATCCACTAGCGCCGGGGAGCTGTTTTTT.

The chain links TRBV30 to TRBJ2-2; 10 positions match TRBD2. Looked up from germline, CDR1 is GTSNPN and CDR2 is SVGIG (reference sequence). J lost 6 bases, V lost 3 bases, and 10 bases had no gene match. The CDR3 runs 16 residues. The CDR3 region is CAWSEEGTSAPGELFF. The CDR3 DNA reads as TGTGCCTGGAGCGAGGAGGGGACTAGCGCTCCCGGGGAGCTGTTTTTT.

The chain combines TRBV5-8 with TRBJ1-2, with D hard to call. Between the trimmed V and J ends, which lost 1 base and 7 bases, there was a span of 11 bases. CDR1 is SGHTS, CDR2 YDEGEE, per germline. The CDR3 spans 13 residues. The CDR3: CASSLIQVAGYTF. The CDR3 coding sequence is TGTGCCAGCAGCTTGATCCAAGTAGCTGGCTACACCTTC.

This clone was seen once. This chain's CDR3 is CAWSGGELGLAYNEQFF. CDR3 coding DNA: TGTGCCTGGAGTGGAGGCGAGCTAGGACTAGCCTACAATGAGCAGTTCTTC. V and J are TRBV30 and TRBJ2-1, with TRBD2 matching 7 bases. This CDR3 region has 17 residues. With V trimmed by 1 base and J by 2 bases, 11 bases remained unmatched. The germline V gene has CDR1 GTSNPN and CDR2 SVGIG (reference sequence).

The genes are TRBV5-1 and TRBJ2-3; D unresolved. Germline CDR1 SGHRS, CDR2 YFSETQ. V was clipped by 2 bases and J by 1 base, with 5 bases between them. The CDR3 has 13 amino acids. The CDR3 DNA reads as TGCGCCAGCAGCTTCACTGGCACAGATACGCAGTATTTT. Translated: CASSFTGTDTQYF.

Of note for this clone: Other DNA sequences in the sample encode the same CDR3. The genes are TRBV6-2 or TRBV6-3 and TRBJ1-2; 7 positions agree with TRBD1. V gave up 6 bases and J gave up 2 bases; unmatched junction bases: 3. Germline-derived CDR1 and CDR2 are MNHEY and SVGEGT. The CDR3 has 13 residues. In DNA form, the CDR3 reads TGTGCCAGCAGCCGACAGGGAAACTATGGCTACACCTTC. Translating it yields CASSRQGNYGYTF.

CDR3 residues: CASSDPGQPNNEQFF. CDR3 sequence (DNA): TGCGCCAGCAGTGACCCGGGACAGCCGAACAATGAGCAGTTCTTC. The gene calls are TRBV10-1 and TRBJ2-1, with TRBD1 matching 7 bases. V was clipped by 3 bases and J by 5 bases; unmatched bases: 7. The germline gives CDR1 WNHNN, CDR2 SYGVQD (reference sequence). This CDR3 spans 15 amino acids.

The chain uses TRBV5-1 and TRBJ1-6, with TRBD1 matching over 10 bases. This CDR3 contains 14 residues. The J segment lost 8 bases and the V segment lost 5 bases, leaving 4 bases of the junction unmatched. The germline V gene encodes CDR1 SGHRS and CDR2 YFSETQ. In DNA, the CDR3 is TGCGCCAGCAGACCCGGGACAGGGGATTCACCCCTCCACTTT. Protein: CASRPGTGDSPLHF.

The rearrangement uses TRBV7-2 and TRBJ1-4; D gene ambiguous. The CDR3 has 14 amino acids. V shed 3 bases and J shed 7 bases, with 12 bases lying between them. Germline CDR1 is SGHTA and CDR2 is FQGNSA. The CDR3 DNA sequence: TGTGCCAGCAGCTTGGTGGAGGGCAGTGAAAAACTGTTTTTT. Residues: CASSLVEGSEKLFF.

V usage is TRBV5-4 and J usage is TRBJ2-5, with D possibly being TRBD2 (5 bases). Germline V gene lookup returns CDR1 SGHNT and CDR2 YYREEE (reference sequence). The CDR3 extends over 14 amino acids. V was trimmed by 5 bases and J by 4 bases, leaving 15 bases between them. The CDR3 spells CASSRRSAAETQYF. CDR3 nucleotides: TGTGCCAGCAGTCGGAGGTCAGCCGCAGAGACCCAGTACTTC.

The chain carries TRBV27 and TRBJ1-5; D is undetermined. Trimming removed 3 bases at V and 0 bases at J, with 12 bases between. Looked up from germline, CDR1 is MNHEY and CDR2 is SMNVEV (reference sequence). The CDR3 covers 16 residues. The CDR3 protein is CASSFSAGSSNQPQHF. In DNA, the CDR3 is TGTGCCAGCAGTTTTTCCGCAGGCAGTAGCAATCAGCCCCAGCATTTT.

This clone was recorded a few times. The chain employs TRBV11-2 and TRBJ1-2; D unresolved. The CDR3 has 11 amino acids. Trimming took off 5 bases at V and 13 bases at J, with 14 bases between the two ends. Germline-derived CDR1 and CDR2 are SGHAT and FQNNGV. The CDR3 coding sequence is TGTGCCAGCAGCGACTCCCTGGGTAGCACCTTC. Its protein product is CASSDSLGSTF.

The chain links TRBV29-1 to TRBJ1-4; D perhaps matches TRBD1 (5 bases). The CDR3 spans 14 residues. V was trimmed by 7 bases and J by 7 bases, leaving 19 bases between them. Germline CDR1 reads SQVTM; CDR2 reads ANQGSEA. The CDR3 reads CSAKEAGMSEKLFF. In nucleotides, the CDR3 is TGCAGCGCCAAAGAGGCAGGGATGAGTGAAAAACTGTTTTTT.

The chain joins TRBV5-6 to TRBJ2-5; no clear D. Trimming cost V 1 base and J 2 bases, with 9 bases left between them. Looked up from germline, CDR1 is SGHDT and CDR2 is YYEEEE. The CDR3 has 14 amino acids. The CDR3 DNA sequence: TGTGCCAGCAGCTTGTTGCGGCTACAAGAGACCCAGTACTTC. Encoded protein: CASSLLRLQETQYF.

This chain joins TRBV30 and TRBJ1-4, with 9 positions matching TRBD1. Germline CDR1 GTSNPN, CDR2 SVGIG (reference sequence). Trimming took 0 bases from V and 5 from J; bases not matched to a gene: 13. This CDR3 has 18 residues. The CDR3 region is CAWSVLGQGGGRNEKLFF. The CDR3 DNA follows: TGTGCCTGGAGTGTACTGGGACAGGGAGGTGGGCGGAATGAAAAACTGTTTTTT.

The chain carries TRBV6-5 and TRBJ1-4; D gene unclear. CDR1 MNHEY and CDR2 SVGAGI come from the germline V gene. This CDR3 has 14 residues. Trimming cost V 6 bases and J 7 bases, with 15 bases left between them. In DNA form, the CDR3 reads TGTGCCAGCAGAGAGGGCCGTTCGGGTGAAAAACTGTTTTTT. Amino acids: CASREGRSGEKLFF.